This T cell receptor (beta chain) appears in the sequencing data of a study of blood T cell repertoires in COVID-19. V was trimmed by 2 bases and J by 7 bases, leaving 9 bases between them. Germline CDR1 reads LGHDT; CDR2 reads YNNKEL (reference sequence). The CDR3 totals 13 residues. TCRdb keeps only in-frame clones here, not all; method: immunoSEQ multiplex PCR. Of approximately 100,000 clones in the sample, just over 90% are singletons; the top ten hold 0.85% to 1%. Sequenced input: peripheral blood. The receptor was derived from a man between 60 and 75 years old with acute or convalescent COVID-19. This chain uses TRBV3-1 (or the pseudogene TRBV3-2) with TRBJ2-1; no clear D gene. The CDR3 sequence: CASSQMRENEQFF. CDR3 sequence (DNA): TGTGCCAGCAGCCAAATGAGAGAGAATGAGCAGTTCTTC.